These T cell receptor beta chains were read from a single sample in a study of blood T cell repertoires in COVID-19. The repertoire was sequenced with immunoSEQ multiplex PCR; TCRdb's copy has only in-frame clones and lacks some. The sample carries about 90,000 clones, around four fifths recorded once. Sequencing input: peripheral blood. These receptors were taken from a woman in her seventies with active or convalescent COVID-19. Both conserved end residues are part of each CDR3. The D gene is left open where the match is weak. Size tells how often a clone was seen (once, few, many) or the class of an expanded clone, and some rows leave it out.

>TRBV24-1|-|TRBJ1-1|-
TGTGCCACCAGTGACGCCCAACAGGGGAACACTGAAGCTTTCTTT
CATSDAQQGNTEAFF
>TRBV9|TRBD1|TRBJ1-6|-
TGTGCCAGCAGCGTAGCGTCTTCGGGACAGGGATATTCACCCCTCCACTTT
CASSVASSGQGYSPLHF
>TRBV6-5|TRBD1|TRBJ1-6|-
TGTGCCAGCACCAGGACAGGGTCTAATTCACCCCTCCACTTT
CASTRTGSNSPLHF
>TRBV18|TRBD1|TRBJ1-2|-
TGTGCCAGCTCACTACAGGGGGACTATGGCTACACCTTC
CASSLQGDYGYTF
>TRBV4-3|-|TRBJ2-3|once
TGCGCCAGCAGCCAAGAAGGCGGGGTAAATACGCAGTATTTT
CASSQEGGVNTQYF
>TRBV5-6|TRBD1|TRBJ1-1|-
TGTGCCAGCAGCACCCCAAGGGGGCCGAACACTGAAGCTTTCTTT
CASSTPRGPNTEAFF
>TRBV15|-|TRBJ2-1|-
TGTGCCACCAGTCGCCTCGGGTTTGGCAGGGACAATGAGCAGTTCTTC
CATSRLGFGRDNEQFF
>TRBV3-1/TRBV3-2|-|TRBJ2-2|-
TGTGCCAGCAGCCGCAGGGCGTCGAACACCGGGGAGCTGTTTTTT
CASSRRASNTGELFF
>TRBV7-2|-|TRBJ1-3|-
TGTGCCAGCAGCTTAGCGGGGGGAATTGGAAACACCATATATTTT
CASSLAGGIGNTIYF
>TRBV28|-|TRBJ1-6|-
TGTGCCAGCAGTCCGCCCCGGGACACGGCGAGCTCCTATAATTCACCCCTCCACTTT
CASSPPRDTASSYNSPLHF
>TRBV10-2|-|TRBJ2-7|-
TGCGCCAGCAGTGACCCGACGACAGCCAAGGAATTAAACTTC
CASSDPTTAKELNF
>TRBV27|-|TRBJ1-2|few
TGTGCCAGCAGCCCCCCGTCGGGTAACTATGGCTACACCTTC
CASSPPSGNYGYTF
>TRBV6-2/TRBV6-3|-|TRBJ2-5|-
TGTGCCAGCAGTAGGGGGAAGAGAGAGACCCAGTACTTC
CASSRGKRETQYF
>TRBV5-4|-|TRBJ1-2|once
TGTGCCAGCAGCCCCTCGGTGTCATATGGCTACACCTTC
CASSPSVSYGYTF
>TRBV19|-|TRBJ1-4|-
TGTGCCAGTAGCGCGGGGGCAACTAATGAAAAACTGTTTTTT
CASSAGATNEKLFF
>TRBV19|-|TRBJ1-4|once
TGTGCCAGTACCCGGACAGAATATGAAAAACTGTTTTTT
CASTRTEYEKLFF
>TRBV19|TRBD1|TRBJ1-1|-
TGTGCCAGTAGTGGACAGGGGGGATACACTGAAGCTTTCTTT
CASSGQGGYTEAFF
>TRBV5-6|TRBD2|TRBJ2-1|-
TGTGCCAGCAGCAGGGACGGGGGGACTAATGAGCAGTTCTTC
CASSRDGGTNEQFF
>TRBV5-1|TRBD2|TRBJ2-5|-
TGCGCCAGTAAGCGGGGGCCCGGGGAGACCCAGTACTTC
CASKRGPGETQYF